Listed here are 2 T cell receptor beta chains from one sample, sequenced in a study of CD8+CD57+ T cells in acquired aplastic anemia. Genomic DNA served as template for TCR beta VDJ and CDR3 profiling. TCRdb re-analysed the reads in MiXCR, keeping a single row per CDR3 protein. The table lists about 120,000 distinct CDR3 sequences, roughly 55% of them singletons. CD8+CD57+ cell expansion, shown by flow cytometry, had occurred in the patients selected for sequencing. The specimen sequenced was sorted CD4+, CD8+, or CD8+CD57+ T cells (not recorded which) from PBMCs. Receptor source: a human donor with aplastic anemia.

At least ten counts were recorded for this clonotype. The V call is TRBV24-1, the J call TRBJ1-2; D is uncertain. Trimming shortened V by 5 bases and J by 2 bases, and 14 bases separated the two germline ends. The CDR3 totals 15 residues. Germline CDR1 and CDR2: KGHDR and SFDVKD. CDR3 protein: CATSASWAPNYGYTF. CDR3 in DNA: TGTGCCACCAGTGCAAGTTGGGCCCCAAACTATGGCTACACCTTC.

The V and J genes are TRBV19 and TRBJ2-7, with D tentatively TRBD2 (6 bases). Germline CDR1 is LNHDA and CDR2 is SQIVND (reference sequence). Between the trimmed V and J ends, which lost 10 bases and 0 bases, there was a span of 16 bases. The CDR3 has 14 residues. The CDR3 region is CATGSGGASYEQYF. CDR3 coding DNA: TGTGCCACCGGGAGCGGCGGAGCCTCCTACGAGCAGTACTTC.